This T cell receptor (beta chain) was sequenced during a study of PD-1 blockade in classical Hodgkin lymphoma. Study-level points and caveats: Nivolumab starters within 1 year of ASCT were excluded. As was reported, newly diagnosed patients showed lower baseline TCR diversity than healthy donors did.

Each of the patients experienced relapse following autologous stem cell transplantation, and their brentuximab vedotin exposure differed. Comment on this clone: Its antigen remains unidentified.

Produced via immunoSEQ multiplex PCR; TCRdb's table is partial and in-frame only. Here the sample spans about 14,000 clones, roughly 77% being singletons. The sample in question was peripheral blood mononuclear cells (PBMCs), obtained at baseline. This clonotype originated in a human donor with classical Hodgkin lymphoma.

The CDR3 sequence is CSVFSSGANVLTF. The CDR3 nucleotides are TGCAGCGTTTTTAGCTCTGGGGCCAACGTCCTGACTTTC. This rearrangement joins TRBV29-1 to TRBJ2-6; D not certain. Germline-derived CDR1 and CDR2 are SQVTM and ANQGSEA. The CDR3 covers 13 residues. V lost 5 bases, J lost 0 bases, and 5 bases lay in between.